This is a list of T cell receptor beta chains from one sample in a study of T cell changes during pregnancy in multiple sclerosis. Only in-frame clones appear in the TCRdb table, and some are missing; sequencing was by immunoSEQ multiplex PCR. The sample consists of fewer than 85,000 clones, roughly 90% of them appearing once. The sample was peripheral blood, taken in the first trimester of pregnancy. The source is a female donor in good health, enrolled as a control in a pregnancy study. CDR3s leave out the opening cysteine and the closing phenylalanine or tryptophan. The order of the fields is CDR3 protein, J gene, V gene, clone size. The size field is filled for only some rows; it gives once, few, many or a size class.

CDR3 protein: ASTKLTGGREKLF
J gene: TRBJ1-4
V gene: TRBV2
clone size: .

CDR3 protein: ASRRTGGPDTQY
J gene: TRBJ2-3
V gene: TRBV27
clone size: .

CDR3 protein: ASSFSGADQPQH
J gene: TRBJ1-5
V gene: TRBV27
clone size: few

CDR3 protein: AVQNSGSSYEQF
J gene: TRBJ2-1
V gene: TRBV10-3
clone size: .

CDR3 protein: ASSERDRGQF
J gene: TRBJ2-1
V gene: TRBV2
clone size: .

CDR3 protein: ASSEGTSEYTDTQY
J gene: TRBJ2-3
V gene: TRBV25-1
clone size: once

CDR3 protein: ASSAQGHEQF
J gene: TRBJ2-1
V gene: TRBV5-1
clone size: .

CDR3 protein: ASSLSSGRAGSSYNEQF
J gene: TRBJ2-1
V gene: TRBV5-5
clone size: .

CDR3 protein: ASSFRDRVVAF
J gene: TRBJ1-1
V gene: TRBV28
clone size: .

CDR3 protein: ASSFDFREQY
J gene: TRBJ2-7
V gene: TRBV7-9
clone size: .

CDR3 protein: ASSLPQGAATGELF
J gene: TRBJ2-2
V gene: TRBV9
clone size: once

CDR3 protein: ACSSTRTGGQPQH
J gene: TRBJ1-5
V gene: TRBV13
clone size: .

CDR3 protein: ASSPQRDDEQF
J gene: TRBJ2-1
V gene: TRBV5-4
clone size: .

CDR3 protein: ASSLEAAPYNEQF
J gene: TRBJ2-1
V gene: TRBV7-8
clone size: once

CDR3 protein: ASSQGQGGAETQY
J gene: TRBJ2-5
V gene: TRBV5-1
clone size: .

CDR3 protein: ASSRSPTGFQPQH
J gene: TRBJ1-5
V gene: TRBV6-1
clone size: .

CDR3 protein: ASTQAYEQY
J gene: TRBJ2-7
V gene: TRBV2
clone size: .

CDR3 protein: ASSVDSSYNEQF
J gene: TRBJ2-1
V gene: TRBV11-2
clone size: .

CDR3 protein: ASSLGSTGQETQY
J gene: TRBJ2-5
V gene: TRBV5-1
clone size: .

CDR3 protein: ASSIGVKSSGANVLT
J gene: TRBJ2-6
V gene: TRBV19
clone size: once

CDR3 protein: ASSKQGQETQY
J gene: TRBJ2-5
V gene: TRBV2
clone size: .

CDR3 protein: ASSQDRLSEAF
J gene: TRBJ1-1
V gene: TRBV4-1
clone size: .

CDR3 protein: ASSDDSSYEQY
J gene: TRBJ2-7
V gene: TRBV6-4
clone size: .

CDR3 protein: ASTEGPPMRDTGELF
J gene: TRBJ2-2
V gene: TRBV2
clone size: .

CDR3 protein: ASSFPGTDTQY
J gene: TRBJ2-3
V gene: TRBV11-2
clone size: .

CDR3 protein: ASRGTSGISSYNEQF
J gene: TRBJ2-1
V gene: TRBV19
clone size: .

CDR3 protein: ASSPRQGWANTGELF
J gene: TRBJ2-2
V gene: TRBV5-6
clone size: .

CDR3 protein: ASSLGRGSFWTEAF
J gene: TRBJ1-1
V gene: TRBV7-6
clone size: .

CDR3 protein: ASSPSGSSTDTQY
J gene: TRBJ2-3
V gene: TRBV5-1
clone size: .

CDR3 protein: ASSLERGYTEAF
J gene: TRBJ1-1
V gene: TRBV5-1
clone size: .

CDR3 protein: ASSLVRTGIAGELF
J gene: TRBJ2-2
V gene: TRBV5-1
clone size: many

CDR3 protein: ASSLFRNTGELF
J gene: TRBJ2-2
V gene: TRBV27
clone size: .

CDR3 protein: ASSPGGAFNQPQH
J gene: TRBJ1-5
V gene: TRBV6-5
clone size: .

CDR3 protein: AWSPKGRLAGVEQY
J gene: TRBJ2-7
V gene: TRBV30
clone size: .

CDR3 protein: ASSPQGLSTGNTIY
J gene: TRBJ1-3
V gene: TRBV18
clone size: .

CDR3 protein: ASGRNQPQH
J gene: TRBJ1-5
V gene: TRBV27
clone size: .

CDR3 protein: ASSEGMRDEQY
J gene: TRBJ2-7
V gene: TRBV9
clone size: .

CDR3 protein: ASSIDRGETQY
J gene: TRBJ2-5
V gene: TRBV5-6
clone size: .

CDR3 protein: ASTWAREKLF
J gene: TRBJ1-4
V gene: TRBV2
clone size: .

CDR3 protein: ASKGTGVQETQY
J gene: TRBJ2-5
V gene: TRBV4-2
clone size: .

CDR3 protein: ASSQWTGANTGELF
J gene: TRBJ2-2
V gene: TRBV14
clone size: .

CDR3 protein: ASSLVAWASGSGKTQY
J gene: TRBJ2-5
V gene: TRBV28
clone size: .

CDR3 protein: AISEALTARYEQY
J gene: TRBJ2-7
V gene: TRBV10-3
clone size: .

CDR3 protein: ASSSWDRALEQY
J gene: TRBJ2-7
V gene: TRBV7-2
clone size: .

CDR3 protein: ASSAPGLRQSEQF
J gene: TRBJ2-1
V gene: TRBV9
clone size: once

CDR3 protein: ASSFASGKQETQY
J gene: TRBJ2-5
V gene: TRBV5-1
clone size: .

CDR3 protein: ASSFWLTGGNQPQH
J gene: TRBJ1-5
V gene: TRBV28
clone size: .

CDR3 protein: ASSWTSGSSYEQY
J gene: TRBJ2-7
V gene: TRBV6-5
clone size: .

CDR3 protein: ASRMTGGDPYGYT
J gene: TRBJ1-2
V gene: TRBV6-5
clone size: .

CDR3 protein: ASRPYRDGNQPQH
J gene: TRBJ1-5
V gene: TRBV27
clone size: .

CDR3 protein: ASSPGRGKLF
J gene: TRBJ1-4
V gene: TRBV6-5
clone size: .

CDR3 protein: ASSQNGGFLYEQY
J gene: TRBJ2-7
V gene: TRBV6-5
clone size: once

CDR3 protein: ASSLQGLSEKLF
J gene: TRBJ1-4
V gene: TRBV2
clone size: .

CDR3 protein: AISQLADTQY
J gene: TRBJ2-3
V gene: TRBV10-3
clone size: .

CDR3 protein: ASSLGLTDTQY
J gene: TRBJ2-3
V gene: TRBV7-9
clone size: .

CDR3 protein: ASRRRDSQKAEAF
J gene: TRBJ1-1
V gene: TRBV19
clone size: .

CDR3 protein: ASSLVYGTGGTDTQY
J gene: TRBJ2-3
V gene: TRBV5-1
clone size: .